These T cell receptor beta chains were read from a single sample in a study of T cells in Graves' hyperthyroidism and ophthalmopathy. TCRdb re-called the multiplex PCR reads with MiXCR, one entry per CDR3 protein. The sample lists under 350,000 distinct CDR3 sequences; 18% were seen once. Sequenced material: blood. These receptor sequences come from a woman aged 45-65 years with Graves' hyperthyroidism. CDR3s include the opening cysteine and the closing phenylalanine or tryptophan. A D gene is named only where the DNA matches it firmly. Clone size is given for some rows only: seen once, a few or many times, or a class if the clone is expanded.

j_call	d_call	clone_size	v_call	cdr3_aa	cdr3_nt
TRBJ2-5	TRBD2	few	TRBV7-7	CASSLEAGRPQYF	TGTGCTAGCAGCTTAGAGGCCGGGAGGCCCCAGTACTTC
TRBJ1-5	.	many	TRBV11-2	CASSLDGYQPQHF	TGTGCCAGCAGCTTAGATGGGTATCAGCCCCAGCATTTT
TRBJ1-5	.	many	TRBV28	CASSLLDQPQHF	TGTGCCAGCAGTTTATTGGATCAGCCCCAGCATTTT
TRBJ2-2	.	.	TRBV5-1	CASSFQGPVWAGELFF	TGCGCCAGCAGCTTTCAGGGCCCGGTTTGGGCCGGGGAGCTGTTTTTT
TRBJ1-1	.	many	TRBV4-2	CASSQDLGGMDAEAFF	TGTGCCAGCAGCCAAGATCTCGGAGGGATGGACGCTGAAGCTTTCTTT
TRBJ1-5	TRBD1	.	TRBV19	CASSMGQGNQPQHF	TGTGCCAGTAGTATGGGACAGGGCAATCAGCCCCAGCATTTT
TRBJ2-3	.	.	TRBV13	CASSLVSPSDTQYF	TGTGCCAGCAGCTTAGTTAGTCCTTCAGATACGCAGTATTTT
TRBJ2-1	.	.	TRBV18	CASSSATGEQFF	TGTGCCAGCTCATCGGCTACGGGGGAGCAGTTCTTC
TRBJ1-6	.	many	TRBV3-1	CASSQVYNSPLHF	TGTGCCAGCAGCCAAGTTTATAATTCACCCCTCCACTTT
TRBJ1-2	.	.	TRBV28	CASTAVGGASYGYTF	TGTGCCAGCACCGCGGTGGGGGGGGCTAGCTATGGCTACACCTTC
TRBJ1-3	.	.	TRBV11-2	CASSFSGSGNTIYF	TGTGCCAGCAGCTTCTCGGGATCTGGAAACACCATATATTTT
TRBJ2-5	.	.	TRBV24-1	CATSDLGRGFEETQYF	TGTGCCACCAGTGATTTAGGCAGGGGCTTCGAAGAGACCCAGTACTTC
TRBJ2-1	.	.	TRBV6-1	CASTGGLLLNEQFF	TGTGCCAGCACCGGAGGACTCCTTCTCAATGAGCAGTTCTTC
TRBJ1-2	.	.	TRBV6-2/TRBV6-3	CASESYGYTF	TGTGCCAGCGAAAGCTATGGCTACACCTTC
TRBJ2-1	.	few	TRBV6-1	CASSEVSPYNEQFF	TGTGCCAGCAGTGAAGTTAGTCCGTACAATGAGCAGTTCTTC
TRBJ1-1	TRBD1	few	TRBV5-6	CASSYGTGAFEAFF	TGTGCCAGCAGCTACGGGACAGGGGCTTTTGAAGCTTTCTTT
TRBJ2-3	.	many	TRBV7-8	CASSFQGGDTQYF	TGTGCCAGCAGCTTTCAGGGAGGAGATACGCAGTATTTT
TRBJ1-5	.	few	TRBV9	CASSVGLFDQPQHF	TGTGCCAGCAGCGTAGGGCTCTTCGATCAGCCCCAGCATTTT
TRBJ2-3	TRBD2	.	TRBV6-5	CASSSSGPITDTQYF	TGTGCCAGCAGTTCTAGCGGGCCGATCACAGATACGCAGTATTTT
TRBJ2-3	.	few	TRBV5-1	CASSLEGAGAGTDTQYF	TGCGCCAGCAGCTTGGAAGGGGCGGGGGCCGGCACAGATACGCAGTATTTT
TRBJ1-2	TRBD1	few	TRBV7-8	CASSLTGTGGYGYTF	TGTGCCAGCAGCTTAACCGGGACAGGGGGCTATGGCTACACCTTC
TRBJ2-1	TRBD2	.	TRBV6-1	CASAAGRGGSYNEQFF	TGTGCCAGCGCAGCTGGGCGCGGGGGTTCCTACAATGAGCAGTTCTTC
TRBJ2-3	TRBD1	many	TRBV20-1	CSAGSWDRTTDTQYF	TGCAGTGCTGGATCCTGGGACAGAACAACAGATACGCAGTATTTT
TRBJ1-5	TRBD1	many	TRBV7-8	CASSRQGGNQPQHF	TGTGCCAGCAGCCGACAGGGGGGCAATCAGCCCCAGCATTTT
TRBJ2-7	TRBD2	many	TRBV2	CASSEGAGVYEQYF	TGTGCCAGCAGTGAAGGAGCGGGAGTTTACGAGCAGTACTTC
TRBJ1-3	.	.	TRBV29-1	CSVYLSGNTIYF	TGCAGCGTTTACCTCTCTGGAAACACCATATATTTT
TRBJ2-3	TRBD2	few	TRBV29-1	CSVDSREGTDTQYF	TGCAGCGTTGATAGCAGGGAGGGTACAGATACGCAGTATTTT
TRBJ2-1	.	many	TRBV5-1	CASSFFGDEQFF	TGCGCCAGCAGCTTCTTCGGGGATGAGCAGTTCTTC
TRBJ2-2	TRBD1	few	TRBV29-1	CSVRTGSTGELFF	TGCAGCGTTCGGACAGGGTCCACCGGGGAGCTGTTTTTT
TRBJ2-2	.	.	TRBV29-1	CSVTGTANTGELFF	TGCAGCGTCACCGGGACCGCGAACACCGGGGAGCTGTTTTTT
TRBJ1-2	.	few	TRBV6-1	CASSGGPYGYTF	TGTGCCAGCAGTGGAGGGCCCTATGGCTACACCTTC
TRBJ2-2	TRBD1	.	TRBV7-3	CASAPISPYRDRGQNTGELFF	TGTGCCAGCGCGCCCATCTCTCCCTACCGGGACAGGGGGCAGAACACCGGGGAGCTGTTTTTT